This TCR beta chain comes out of a study of blood T cell repertoires in COVID-19. Whole-study context: PBMCs, B-cell-depleted T cells, or T cells were the source of the cDNA or gDNA that made up the material.

Repertoires were generated with immunoSEQ multiplex PCR, while TCRdb's copy carries only in-frame clones and drops some. The data hold approximately 220,000 clones, with roughly 89% observed a single time. The sequenced sample consisted of PBMCs or T cells enriched from blood (not recorded which). The clonotype originates from a woman in her thirties or forties with acute COVID-19.

CDR3 in DNA: TGCGCCAGCAGCCAGGCCGGGACAGGGGGTGAAAAACTGTTTTTT. Translating it yields CASSQAGTGGEKLFF. V is TRBV4-1 and J is TRBJ1-4; 11 bases are a match to TRBD1. V was clipped by 3 bases and J by 7 bases; unmatched bases: 4. Germline lookup yields CDR1 MGHRA and CDR2 YSYEKL. This CDR3 has 15 amino acids.